The 25 T cell receptor beta chains in this list originate from one sample, sequenced in a study of blood T cells in healthy people across ages. A sample-barcoded 5' primer and a J-beta primer mix were used in a second PCR of roughly 7 to 11 cycles. TCRdb itself ran the 5' RACE reads through MiXCR, one entry per CDR3 protein. The table shows 1.4 million to 1.5 million distinct CDR3 sequences, with around 42% occurring only once. Sequenced material: blood. Receptors were obtained from a woman aged 18 to 35 in good health.

This chain joins TRBV5-1 and TRBJ1-1; D gene ambiguous. The germline CDR1 and CDR2 sequences are SGHRS and YFSETQ. The CDR3 is 14 amino acids. Trimming removed 4 bases at V and 4 bases at J, with 14 bases between. DNA of the CDR3: TGCGCCAGCAGCGTAACTTCGGGAAGCACTGAAGCTTTCTTT. This sequence encodes CASSVTSGSTEAFF.

The sample holds a few counts of this clonotype. The chain recombines TRBV7-8 with TRBJ1-1, with D perhaps TRBD1 (5 bases). V lost 5 bases and J lost 5, with 12 bases in between. This CDR3 is built from 13 residues. CDR1 and CDR2 (germline): SGHVS, FQNEAQ. CDR3 sequence: CASSPTRGTEAFF. Here the CDR3 DNA reads TGTGCCAGCAGCCCGACACGGGGGACTGAAGCTTTCTTT. The variable domain in full, with the rest retrieved from reference TRBV7-8 and TRBJ1-1, is GAGVSQSPRYKVAKRGQDVALRCDPISGHVSLFWYQQALGQGPEFLTYFQNEAQLDKSGLPSDRFFAERPEGSVSTLKIQRTQQEDSAVYLCASSPTRGTEAFFGQGTRLTVV.

The genes are TRBV27 and TRBJ2-7; D is perhaps TRBD1 or TRBD2 (5 bases each). Germline lookup yields CDR1 MNHEY and CDR2 SMNVEV (reference sequence). This CDR3 comprises 14 residues. Trimming removed 5 bases from V and 3 bases from J, with 14 bases in between. CDR3 residues: CASSTGTDLYEQYF. CDR3 nucleotide sequence: TGTGCCAGCAGTACCGGGACGGACCTCTACGAGCAGTACTTC.

About this clonotype itself: The junction shows a germline mismatch at one end, possibly a read error. The V and J genes are TRBV5-5 and TRBJ1-2, with D tentatively TRBD1 (6 bases). Germline CDR1 reads SGHKS; CDR2 reads YYEKEE (reference sequence). The CDR3 has 15 amino acids. In nucleotides, the CDR3 is TGTACCAGCAGCCCGGGACAATCCGCTAACTATGGCTACACCTTC. Translation gives CTSSPGQSANYGYTF.

This clonotype showed up just a few times. The CDR3 sequence is CASRNGLAGGIYTDTQYF. Here the CDR3 DNA reads TGTGCCAGCAGAAACGGACTAGCGGGAGGGATATACACAGATACGCAGTATTTT. J is TRBJ2-3 and V is TRBV6-1; 15 bases map to TRBD2. CDR3 length: 18 amino acids. Germline CDR1 and CDR2: MNHNS and SASEGT. V trimming: 6 bases; J trimming: 2 bases; junction bases outside the gene matches: 9.

The chain couples TRBV27 to TRBJ2-3; 14 positions agree with TRBD2. The CDR3 extends over 17 amino acids. From germline, CDR1 is MNHEY and CDR2 SMNVEV (reference sequence). Trimming at V came to 6 bases and at J to 6 bases, leaving 11 bases not matched to a gene. The CDR3, as DNA: TGTGCCAGCAGCCGGGGACTAGCGGGGGCGGGTCTGGATACGCAGTATTTT. Translated: CASSRGLAGAGLDTQYF.

This clonotype was seen more than once but under ten times. The chain joins TRBV20-1 to TRBJ2-3, with D possibly being TRBD2 (5 bases). Germline V CDR1 and CDR2: DFQATT, SNEGSKA (reference sequence). The CDR3 spans 13 residues. Trimming shortened V by 6 bases and J by 2 bases, and 12 bases separated the two germline ends. CDR3 loop: CSATHGDTDTQYF. The DNA for the CDR3 is TGCAGTGCCACCCACGGGGACACAGATACGCAGTATTTT.

Regarding this clonotype: The junction shows a germline mismatch at one end, possibly a read error. The chain carries TRBV2 and TRBJ1-5; possible D gene TRBD1, 5 bases. The CDR3 extends over 14 amino acids. Germline assignment: CDR1 SNHLY and CDR2 FYNNEI. The CDR3 DNA reads TGTGCCGGCAGGCGCACGACAGAAGCTGTGGCCCAGCATTTT. This gives the protein CAGRRTTEAVAQHF.

The rearrangement uses TRBV12-3 or TRBV12-4 and TRBJ2-1; TRBD2 aligns across 7 bases. The J call may not be correct, given that the DNA end is closer to TRBJ2-7. This CDR3 contains 19 residues. CDR3 sequence: CASSLGRGRPGGFISEQYF. The CDR3 DNA sequence: TGTGCCAGCAGTTTGGGGCGGGGGAGGCCTGGGGGTTTTATCAGTGAGCAGTACTTC.

This clonotype was counted only a few times. The gene calls are TRBV5-1 and TRBJ2-1; D is unclear. Trimming stripped 3 bases from V and 3 bases from J, with 7 bases between. This CDR3 has 13 amino acids. Germline-derived CDR1 and CDR2 are SGHRS and YFSETQ. The CDR3 nucleotides read TGCGCCAGCAGCTCGGACCTCTACAATGAGCAGTTCTTC. This codes for CASSSDLYNEQFF.

The gene calls are TRBV6-4 and TRBJ2-1, with 7 bases identical to TRBD2. Germline CDR1 and CDR2: MRHNA and SNTAGT. This CDR3 is 14 amino acids long. Trimming at V came to 0 bases and at J to 8 bases, leaving 4 bases not matched to a gene. CDR3 coding DNA: TGTGCCAGCAGTGACTCCGCGGGAGTACATGAGCAGTTCTTC. Its translation: CASSDSAGVHEQFF.

This clonotype was picked up a small number of times. The rearrangement uses TRBV7-9 and TRBJ2-1; D is possibly TRBD2 (5 bases). Trimming took 3 bases from V and 5 from J, leaving 14 bases between them. Looked up from germline, CDR1 is SEHNR and CDR2 is FQNEAQ (reference sequence). The CDR3 is 15 amino acids. The CDR3 protein is CASSFRDFRNNEQFF. The CDR3 coding sequence is TGTGCCAGCAGCTTCCGGGATTTTCGGAACAATGAGCAGTTCTTC. Together with reference TRBV7-9 and TRBJ2-1, the CDR3 gives the full variable domain: DTGVSQNPRHKITKRGQNVTFRCDPISEHNRLYWYRQTLGQGPEFLTYFQNEAQLEKSRLLSDRFSAERPKGSFSTLEIQRTEQGDSAMYLCASSFRDFRNNEQFFGPGTRLTVL.

This clonotype showed up just a few times. This rearrangement joins TRBV29-1 to TRBJ2-7; no firm D call. Germline lookup yields CDR1 SQVTM and CDR2 ANQGSEA. V was pared by 3 bases and J by 7 bases, with 10 bases between. This CDR3 comprises 11 residues. In DNA, the CDR3 is TGCAGCGTTGATGGGAACAATGAGCAGTACTTC. Translating gives CSVDGNNEQYF.

This clonotype appeared many times. The chain recombines TRBV7-8 with TRBJ1-5; D remains ambiguous. Between the trimmed V and J ends, which lost 1 base and 4 bases, there was a span of 8 bases. In germline, CDR1 is SGHVS, CDR2 FQNEAQ. The CDR3 totals 14 residues. For the CDR3, the DNA is TGTGCCAGCAGCTTAGTCGGGATTAATCAGCCCCAGCATTTT. As protein: CASSLVGINQPQHF. Drawing the rest from reference TRBV7-8 and TRBJ1-5, the complete variable domain is GAGVSQSPRYKVAKRGQDVALRCDPISGHVSLFWYQQALGQGPEFLTYFQNEAQLDKSGLPSDRFFAERPEGSVSTLKIQRTQQEDSAVYLCASSLVGINQPQHFGDGTRLSIL.

The chain couples TRBV3-1 to TRBJ1-2; 9 bases align to TRBD1. V was pared by 1 base and J by 4 bases, with 7 bases of the junction left unmatched. Germline CDR1 is LGHDT and CDR2 is YNNKEL (reference sequence). This CDR3 is built from 16 residues. The CDR3 reads CASSQGGDREIYGYTF. CDR3 bases: TGTGCCAGCAGCCAAGGAGGGGACAGGGAAATCTATGGCTACACCTTC.

This clonotype was seen a few times. V usage is TRBV29-1 and J usage is TRBJ2-1, with 7 bases identical to TRBD2. The trim removed 5 bases at V and 8 bases at J, leaving 12 bases unmatched. Germline loops: CDR1 SQVTM, CDR2 ANQGSEA. CDR3 size: 14 residues. The DNA for the CDR3 is TGCAGCGTTACTATGATATCAGGGAGGGATGAGCAGTTCTTC. This codes for CSVTMISGRDEQFF.

The CDR3 nucleotides read TGCGCCAGCAGCCGGGACGGGACAGGGACCCAGCCCCAGCATTTT. It codes for CASSRDGTGTQPQHF. The chain links TRBV5-1 to TRBJ1-5; 9 bases fit TRBD1. This CDR3 region has 15 residues. V was clipped by 4 bases and J by 7 bases; unmatched bases: 9. The germline gives CDR1 SGHRS, CDR2 YFSETQ.

V is TRBV28 and J is TRBJ1-1; D ambiguous. The CDR3 loop spans 13 amino acids. Trimming took 6 bases from V and 2 from J, leaving 10 bases between them. CDR1 is MDHEN and CDR2 is SYDVKM in the germline V gene. Here the CDR3 reads CASRSTLNTEAFF. Here the CDR3 DNA reads TGTGCCAGCAGAAGTACACTAAACACTGAAGCTTTCTTT.

This clonotype was detected only a few times. This rearrangement joins TRBV9 to TRBJ2-1; 7 nucleotides align to TRBD2. There are 14 residues in the CDR3. Trimming took 2 bases from V and 8 from J; bases not matched to a gene: 7. Germline CDR1 and CDR2: SGDLS and YYNGEE. The CDR3 coding sequence is TGTGCCAGCAGCGTTAGTGGGGGGGGATATGAGCAGTTCTTC. Encoded protein: CASSVSGGGYEQFF.

The table lists this clonotype with a few counts. The rearrangement joins TRBV12-3 or TRBV12-4 to TRBJ2-1, with D uncertain. The CDR3 is 12 amino acids. V gave up 5 bases and J gave up 6 bases, with 8 bases separating them. The CDR3 bases are TGTGCCAGCAGTCCCTCCCCCAATGAGCAGTTCTTC. This gives the protein CASSPSPNEQFF.

The chain couples TRBV6-1 to TRBJ1-4, with TRBD1 as a possible D gene (6 bases). Trimming pared 2 bases from V and 8 bases from J, leaving 15 bases between. CDR1 is MNHNS, CDR2 SASEGT, per germline. This CDR3 has 15 amino acids. The chain's CDR3 is CASSEYQGINEKLFF. The CDR3 DNA follows: TGTGCCAGCAGTGAATATCAGGGGATAAACGAAAAACTGTTTTTT.

V gene TRBV12-3 or TRBV12-4 combines with J gene TRBJ2-1, with 11 bases that match TRBD2. This CDR3 contains 15 residues. The trim removed 6 bases at V and 9 bases at J, leaving 10 bases unmatched. CDR3 DNA sequence: TGTGCCAGCAGGCCTACTAGCGGGAGTCTCATTGAGCAGTTCTTC. Its protein is CASRPTSGSLIEQFF.

This clonotype was observed a few times. The chain carries TRBV14 and TRBJ1-6; no reliable D call. The V end was cut by 2 bases, the J end by 10 bases, with 6 bases between. Germline loops: CDR1 SGHDN, CDR2 FVKESK. CDR3 length: 12 residues. Here the CDR3 DNA reads TGTGCCAGCAGCCAAATGGGGTCACCCCTCCACTTT. Its protein product is CASSQMGSPLHF.

Here the CDR3 DNA reads TGTGCCAGCAGTAATCCGACGCGGGGGGACGAGCAGTACTTC. This encodes CASSNPTRGDEQYF. The chain recombines TRBV25-1 with TRBJ2-7; 8 bases match TRBD2. CDR1 and CDR2 (germline): MGHDK, SYGVNS. The CDR3 is made up of 14 amino acids. The junction had 8 bases not matched to a gene; V was cut back by 5 bases and J by 5 bases.

The J gene is TRBJ1-2, the V gene TRBV20-1, with TRBD1 matching over 9 bases. The length of the CDR3 is 13 residues. Germline CDR1 is DFQATT and CDR2 is SNEGSKA (reference sequence). The CDR3 nucleotides are TGCATGAGCCGGGACAGGGCCAACTATGGCTACACCTTC. Translation: CMSRDRANYGYTF.